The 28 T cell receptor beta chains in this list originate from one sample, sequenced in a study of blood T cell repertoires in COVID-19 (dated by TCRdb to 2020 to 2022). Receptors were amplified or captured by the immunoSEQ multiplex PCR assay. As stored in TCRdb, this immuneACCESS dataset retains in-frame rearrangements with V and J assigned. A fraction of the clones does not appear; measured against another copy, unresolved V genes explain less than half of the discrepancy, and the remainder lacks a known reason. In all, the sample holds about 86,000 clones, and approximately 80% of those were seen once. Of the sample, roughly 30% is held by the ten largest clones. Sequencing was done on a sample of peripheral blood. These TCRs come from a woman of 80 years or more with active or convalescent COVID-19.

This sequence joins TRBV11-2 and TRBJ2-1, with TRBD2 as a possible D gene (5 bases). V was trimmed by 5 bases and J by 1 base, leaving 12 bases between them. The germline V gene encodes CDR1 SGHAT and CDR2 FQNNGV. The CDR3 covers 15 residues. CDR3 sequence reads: CASSVTSGSYNEQFF. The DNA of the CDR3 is TGTGCCAGCAGCGTTACTAGTGGGTCCTACAATGAGCAGTTCTTC.

In DNA, the CDR3 is TGTGCCAGCAACCACCCAACAAGAAACTACGAGCAGTACTTC. Its protein is CASNHPTRNYEQYF. This chain connects TRBV6-5 to TRBJ2-7; D gene uncertain. The V gene's germline CDR1 is MNHEY and CDR2 SVGAGI. V gave up 7 bases and J gave up 3 bases, with 16 bases separating them. CDR3 size: 14 residues.

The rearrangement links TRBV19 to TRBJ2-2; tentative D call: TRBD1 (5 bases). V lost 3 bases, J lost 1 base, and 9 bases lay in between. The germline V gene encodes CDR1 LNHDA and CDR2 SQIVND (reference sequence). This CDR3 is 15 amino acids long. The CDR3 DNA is TGTGCCAGTAGTATGAGGCAGGGGAACACCGGGGAGCTGTTTTTT. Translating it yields CASSMRQGNTGELFF.

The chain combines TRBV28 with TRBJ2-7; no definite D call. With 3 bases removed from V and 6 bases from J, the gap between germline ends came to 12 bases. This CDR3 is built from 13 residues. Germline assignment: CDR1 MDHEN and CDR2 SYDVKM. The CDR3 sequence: CASSFSTPVEQYF. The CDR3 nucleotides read TGTGCCAGCAGTTTCTCCACCCCAGTCGAGCAGTACTTC.

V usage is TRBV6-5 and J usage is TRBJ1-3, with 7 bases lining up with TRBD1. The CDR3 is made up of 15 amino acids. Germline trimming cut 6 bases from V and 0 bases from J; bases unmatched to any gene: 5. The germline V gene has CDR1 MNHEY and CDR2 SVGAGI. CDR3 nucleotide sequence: TGTGCCAGCAGACGAGGGACAGACTCTGGAAACACCATATATTTT. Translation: CASRRGTDSGNTIYF.

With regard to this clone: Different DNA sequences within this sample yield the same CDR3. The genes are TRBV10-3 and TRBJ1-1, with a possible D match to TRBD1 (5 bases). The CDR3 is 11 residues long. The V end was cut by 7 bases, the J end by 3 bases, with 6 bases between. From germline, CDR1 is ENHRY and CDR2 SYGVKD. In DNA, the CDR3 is TGTGCCATCAAAGGGGACACTGAAGCTTTCTTT. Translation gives CAIKGDTEAFF.

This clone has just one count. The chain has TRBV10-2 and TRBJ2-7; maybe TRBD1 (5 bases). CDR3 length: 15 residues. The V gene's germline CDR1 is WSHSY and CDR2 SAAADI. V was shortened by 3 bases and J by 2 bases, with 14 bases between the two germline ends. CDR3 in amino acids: CASSEGVQQTYEQYF. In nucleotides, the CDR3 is TGCGCCAGCAGTGAAGGGGTACAGCAGACCTACGAGCAGTACTTC.

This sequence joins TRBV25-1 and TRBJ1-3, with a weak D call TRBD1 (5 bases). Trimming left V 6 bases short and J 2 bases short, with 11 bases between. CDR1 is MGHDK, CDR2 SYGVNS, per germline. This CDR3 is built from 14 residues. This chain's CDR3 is CASSPQGTGNTIYF. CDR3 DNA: TGTGCCAGCAGCCCCCAGGGAACTGGAAACACCATATATTTT.

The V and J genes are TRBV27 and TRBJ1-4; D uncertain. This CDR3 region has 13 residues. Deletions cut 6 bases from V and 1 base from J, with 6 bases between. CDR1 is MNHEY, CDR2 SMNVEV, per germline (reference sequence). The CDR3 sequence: CASSQKTNEKLFF. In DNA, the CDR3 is TGTGCCAGCAGCCAGAAAACTAATGAAAAACTGTTTTTT.

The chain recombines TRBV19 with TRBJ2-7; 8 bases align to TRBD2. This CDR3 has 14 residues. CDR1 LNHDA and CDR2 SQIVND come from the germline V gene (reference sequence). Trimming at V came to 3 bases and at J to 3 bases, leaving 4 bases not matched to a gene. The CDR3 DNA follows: TGTGCCAGTAGTATCGGGGGGGCTCGCTACGAGCAGTACTTC. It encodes CASSIGGARYEQYF.

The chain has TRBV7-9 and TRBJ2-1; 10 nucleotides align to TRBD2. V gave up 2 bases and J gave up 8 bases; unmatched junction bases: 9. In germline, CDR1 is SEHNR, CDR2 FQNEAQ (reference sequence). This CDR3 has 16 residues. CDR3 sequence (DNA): TGTGCCAGCAGCTTAAAAAGCGGGGGGGCCAGTTATGAGCAGTTCTTC. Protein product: CASSLKSGGASYEQFF.

The CDR3 is CASSLRSGKYGYTF. The CDR3 DNA is TGTGCCAGCAGCTTAAGGTCAGGGAAATATGGCTACACCTTC. The chain employs TRBV11-1 and TRBJ1-2; TRBD1 might be the D (5 bases). Germline V gives CDR1 SGHAT, CDR2 FQDESV (reference sequence). The CDR3 spans 14 residues. V lost 2 bases, J lost 5 bases, and 12 bases lay in between.

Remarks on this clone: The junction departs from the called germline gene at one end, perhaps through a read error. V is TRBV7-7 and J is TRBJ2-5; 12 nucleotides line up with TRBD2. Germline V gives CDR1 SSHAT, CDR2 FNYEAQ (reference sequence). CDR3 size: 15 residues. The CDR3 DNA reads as TGTGCTAGCAGTCCGACTAGCGGGAGTAGTGAGACCCAGTACTTC. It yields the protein CASSPTSGSSETQYF.

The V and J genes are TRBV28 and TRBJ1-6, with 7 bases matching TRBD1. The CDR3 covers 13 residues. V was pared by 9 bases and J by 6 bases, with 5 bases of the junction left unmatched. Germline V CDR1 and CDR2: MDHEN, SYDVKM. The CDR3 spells CASGGQANSPLHF. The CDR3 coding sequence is TGTGCCAGTGGCGGACAGGCTAATTCACCCCTCCACTTT.

The CDR3 reads CASSFLSGRPNEQFF. The CDR3 region has the DNA TGTGCCAGCAGCTTCCTGAGCGGGAGGCCCAATGAGCAGTTCTTC. The rearrangement links TRBV5-4 to TRBJ2-1, with 9 bases identical to TRBD2. V lost 2 bases and J lost 6; bases outside the gene matches: 6. CDR3 length equals 15 residues. Germline V gene lookup returns CDR1 SGHNT and CDR2 YYREEE (reference sequence).

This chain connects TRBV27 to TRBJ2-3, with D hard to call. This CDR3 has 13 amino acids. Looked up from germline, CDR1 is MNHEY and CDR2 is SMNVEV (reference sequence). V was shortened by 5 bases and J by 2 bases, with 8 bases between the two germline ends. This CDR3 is CASSHQVTDTQYF. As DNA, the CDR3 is TGTGCCAGCAGTCACCAGGTCACAGATACGCAGTATTTT.

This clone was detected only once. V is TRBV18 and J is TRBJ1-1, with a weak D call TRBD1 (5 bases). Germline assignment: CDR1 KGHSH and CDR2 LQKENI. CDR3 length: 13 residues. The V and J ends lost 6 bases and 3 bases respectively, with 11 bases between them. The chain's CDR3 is CASSLGGDTEAFF. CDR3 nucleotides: TGTGCCAGCTCCCTGGGGGGGGACACTGAAGCTTTCTTT.

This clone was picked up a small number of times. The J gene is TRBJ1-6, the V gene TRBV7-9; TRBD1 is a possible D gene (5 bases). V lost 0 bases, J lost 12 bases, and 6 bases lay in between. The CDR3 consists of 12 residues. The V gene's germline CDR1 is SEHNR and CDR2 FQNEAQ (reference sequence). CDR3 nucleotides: TGTGCCAGCAGCTTAGCGGGGGGACCCCTCCACTTT. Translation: CASSLAGGPLHF.

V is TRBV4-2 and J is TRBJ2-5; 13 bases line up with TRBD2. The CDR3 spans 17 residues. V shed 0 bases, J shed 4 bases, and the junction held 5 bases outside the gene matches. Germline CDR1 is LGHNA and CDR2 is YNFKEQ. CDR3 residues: CASSQDQGLAGRETQYF. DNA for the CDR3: TGTGCCAGCAGCCAAGATCAGGGACTAGCGGGAAGAGAGACCCAGTACTTC.

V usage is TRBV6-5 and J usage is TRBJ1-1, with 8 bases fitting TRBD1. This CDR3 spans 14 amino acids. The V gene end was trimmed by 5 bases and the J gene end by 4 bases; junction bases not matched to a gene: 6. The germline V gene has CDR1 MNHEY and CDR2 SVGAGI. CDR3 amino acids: CASSRGQGGTEAFF. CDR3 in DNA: TGTGCCAGCAGTCGCGGACAGGGAGGCACTGAAGCTTTCTTT.

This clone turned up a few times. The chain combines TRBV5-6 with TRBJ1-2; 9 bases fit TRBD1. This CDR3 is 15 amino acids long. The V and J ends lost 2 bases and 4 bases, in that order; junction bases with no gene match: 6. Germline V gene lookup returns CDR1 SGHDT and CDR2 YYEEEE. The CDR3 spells CASSFGTGWAYGYTF. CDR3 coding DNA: TGTGCCAGCAGCTTCGGGACAGGGTGGGCCTATGGCTACACCTTC.

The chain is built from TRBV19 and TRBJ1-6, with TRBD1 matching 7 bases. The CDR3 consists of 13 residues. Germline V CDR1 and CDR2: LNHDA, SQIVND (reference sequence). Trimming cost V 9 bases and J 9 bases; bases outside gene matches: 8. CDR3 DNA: TGTGCCAGCAGACAGGGATGGGGTTCACCCCTCCACTTT. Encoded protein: CASRQGWGSPLHF.

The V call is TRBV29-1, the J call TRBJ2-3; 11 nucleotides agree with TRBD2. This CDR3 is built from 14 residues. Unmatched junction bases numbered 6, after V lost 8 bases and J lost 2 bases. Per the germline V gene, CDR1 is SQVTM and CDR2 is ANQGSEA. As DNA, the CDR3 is TGCAGCTCGAAGACTAGCGGGATCACAGATACGCAGTATTTT. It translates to CSSKTSGITDTQYF.

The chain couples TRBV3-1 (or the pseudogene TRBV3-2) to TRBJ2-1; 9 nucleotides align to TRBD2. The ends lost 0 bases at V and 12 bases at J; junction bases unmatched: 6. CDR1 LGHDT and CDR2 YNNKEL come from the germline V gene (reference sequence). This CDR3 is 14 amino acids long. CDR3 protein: CASSQDSGSFWQFF. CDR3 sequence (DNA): TGTGCCAGCAGCCAAGATAGCGGGAGCTTCTGGCAGTTCTTC.

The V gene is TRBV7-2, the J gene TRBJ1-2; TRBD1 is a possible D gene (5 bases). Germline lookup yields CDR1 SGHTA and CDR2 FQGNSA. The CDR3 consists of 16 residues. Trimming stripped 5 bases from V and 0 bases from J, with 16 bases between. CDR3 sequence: CASSPSGTVTNYGYTF. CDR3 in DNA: TGTGCCAGCAGCCCGAGCGGGACGGTAACTAACTATGGCTACACCTTC.

This CDR3 reads CASSQGLAGGIGETQYF. The CDR3 DNA follows: TGTGCCAGCAGCCAAGGACTAGCGGGGGGGATTGGAGAGACCCAGTACTTC. V and J are TRBV3-1 (or the pseudogene TRBV3-2) and TRBJ2-5; TRBD2 aligns across 14 bases. The junction had 5 bases not matched to a gene; V was cut back by 1 base and J by 4 bases. CDR3 size: 17 residues. Germline CDR1 is LGHDT and CDR2 is YNNKEL (reference sequence).

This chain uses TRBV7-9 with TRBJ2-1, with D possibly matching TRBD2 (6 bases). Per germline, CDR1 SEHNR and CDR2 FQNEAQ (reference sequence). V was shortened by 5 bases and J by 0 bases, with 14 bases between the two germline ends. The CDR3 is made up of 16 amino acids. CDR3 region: CASSRDASASYNEQFF. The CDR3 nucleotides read TGTGCCAGCAGCCGTGACGCTAGCGCCTCCTACAATGAGCAGTTCTTC. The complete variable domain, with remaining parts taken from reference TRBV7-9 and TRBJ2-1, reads DTGVSQNPRHKITKRGQNVTFRCDPISEHNRLYWYRQTLGQGPEFLTYFQNEAQLEKSRLLSDRFSAERPKGSFSTLEIQRTEQGDSAMYLCASSRDASASYNEQFFGPGTRLTVL.

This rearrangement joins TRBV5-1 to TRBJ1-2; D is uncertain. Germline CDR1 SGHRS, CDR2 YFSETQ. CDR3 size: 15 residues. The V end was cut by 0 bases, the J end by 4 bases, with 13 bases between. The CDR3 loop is CASSLAQPTGYGYTF. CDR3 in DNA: TGCGCCAGCAGCTTGGCCCAGCCAACGGGCTATGGCTACACCTTC.